Presented here are 14 T cell receptor beta chains from one specimen sequenced in a study of T cell responses to AZD1222 COVID-19 vaccine. The table came from immunoSEQ multiplex PCR; TCRdb's copy has only in-frame clones and leaves some out. The sample includes 150,000 to 200,000 clones, 93% seen only once; the top ten take around 0.9%. The material sequenced was peripheral blood, taken on day 0 of AZD1222 vaccination. The origin of the receptors is an adult in good health.

The chain recombines TRBV4-1 with TRBJ1-1; no definite D call. In germline, CDR1 is MGHRA, CDR2 YSYEKL. The V and J ends lost 7 bases and 0 bases respectively, with 15 bases between them. The CDR3 runs to 15 residues. CDR3 bases: TGCGCCAGCAATTCGGACGGCAGACTGAACACTGAAGCTTTCTTT. Translating it yields CASNSDGRLNTEAFF.

J is TRBJ2-3 and V is TRBV20-1; perhaps TRBD2 as D (6 bases). The V gene's germline CDR1 is DFQATT and CDR2 SNEGSKA (reference sequence). The V end lost 3 bases, the J end lost 9 bases, and 13 bases lay between the germline ends. CDR3 length equals 12 residues. This CDR3 is CSASYMEGTQYF. CDR3 sequence (DNA): TGCAGTGCTAGTTACATGGAGGGGACGCAGTATTTT.

The V gene is TRBV7-9, the J gene TRBJ2-7, with D possibly matching TRBD1 (5 bases). V lost 2 bases and J 2 bases, leaving 7 bases between the germline ends. The CDR3 runs to 13 residues. In germline, CDR1 is SEHNR, CDR2 FQNEAQ (reference sequence). The CDR3 coding sequence is TGTGCCAGCAGCTTACAGGGCACCTACGAGCAGTACTTC. It specifies CASSLQGTYEQYF.

The chain joins TRBV13 to TRBJ2-5; D perhaps matches TRBD2 (7 bases). The length of the CDR3 is 16 residues. With 5 bases removed from V and 2 bases from J, the gap between germline ends came to 18 bases. CDR1 is PRHDT, CDR2 FYEKMQ, per germline (reference sequence). CDR3 DNA: TGTGCCAGCAGCCCGGAATCCGGGGGGCTTCAAGAGACCCAGTACTTC. It encodes CASSPESGGLQETQYF.

This chain uses TRBV3-1 (or the pseudogene TRBV3-2) with TRBJ1-2; 7 bases line up with TRBD1. Per germline, CDR1 LGHDT and CDR2 YNNKEL (reference sequence). The CDR3 loop spans 14 amino acids. V was clipped by 4 bases and J by 4 bases; unmatched bases: 6. The CDR3 region is CASSLRQGSYGYTF. The CDR3, as DNA: TGTGCCAGCAGCCTAAGACAGGGCTCCTATGGCTACACCTTC.

The chain joins TRBV9 to TRBJ2-1; D not resolved. CDR3 length: 16 residues. Per the germline V gene, CDR1 is SGDLS and CDR2 is YYNGEE. Trimming took 4 bases from V and 0 from J, leaving 14 bases between them. CDR3 nucleotide sequence: TGTGCCAGCAGCACTCGTGGCATGGGCTCCTACAATGAGCAGTTCTTC. It codes for CASSTRGMGSYNEQFF. Full variable domain (rest looked up from reference TRBV9 and TRBJ2-1): DSGVTQTPKHLITATGQRVTLRCSPRSGDLSVYWYQQSLDQGLQFLIQYYNGEERAKGNILERFSAQQFPDLHSELNLSSLELGDSALYFCASSTRGMGSYNEQFFGPGTRLTVL.

The genes are TRBV14 and TRBJ1-4, with D unclear. This CDR3 has 13 residues. In germline, CDR1 is SGHDN, CDR2 FVKESK. V was trimmed by 3 bases and J by 5 bases, leaving 7 bases between them. The CDR3 nucleotides read TGTGCCAGCAGCCACGGGCGAAATGAAAAACTGTTTTTT. Its translation: CASSHGRNEKLFF.

V gene TRBV19 combines with J gene TRBJ2-3, with D maybe TRBD2 (5 bases). The CDR3 consists of 15 residues. The V gene lost 3 bases and the J gene lost 1 base, with 11 bases spanning the gap. CDR1 is LNHDA, CDR2 SQIVND, per germline (reference sequence). The CDR3 region is CASSIGGLRTDTQYF. DNA for the CDR3: TGTGCCAGTAGTATCGGCGGGCTTCGCACAGATACGCAGTATTTT.

This sequence joins TRBV19 and TRBJ2-6, with D possibly matching TRBD1 (6 bases). Germline loops: CDR1 LNHDA, CDR2 SQIVND (reference sequence). The CDR3 sequence is 18 residues long. V was pared by 5 bases and J by 0 bases, with 17 bases between. CDR3 DNA: TGTGCCAGTAGTTGGGGGACACCCCAACCCTCTGGGGCCAACGTCCTGACTTTC. It yields the protein CASSWGTPQPSGANVLTF.

The chain employs TRBV7-9 and TRBJ1-3; D is unclear. V was clipped by 5 bases and J by 0 bases, with 8 bases between them. This CDR3 comprises 14 residues. Germline V gives CDR1 SEHNR, CDR2 FQNEAQ (reference sequence). CDR3: CASSHDTSGNTIYF. CDR3 sequence (DNA): TGTGCCAGCAGCCATGACACCTCTGGAAACACCATATATTTT. Full variable domain (outside the CDR3, taken from reference TRBV7-9 and TRBJ1-3): DTGVSQNPRHKITKRGQNVTFRCDPISEHNRLYWYRQTLGQGPEFLTYFQNEAQLEKSRLLSDRFSAERPKGSFSTLEIQRTEQGDSAMYLCASSHDTSGNTIYFGEGSWLTVV.

CDR3 region: CASSVEPDPANQPQHF. The CDR3 bases are TGTGCCAGCAGTGTAGAGCCAGACCCCGCGAATCAGCCCCAGCATTTT. This rearrangement joins TRBV6-1 to TRBJ1-5; D is undetermined. The germline gives CDR1 MNHNS, CDR2 SASEGT. Trimming took 4 bases from V and 4 from J, leaving 17 bases between them. This CDR3 has 16 amino acids.

Of note for this clone: In the same sample, other DNA sequences code for this CDR3. V usage is TRBV18 and J usage is TRBJ2-3, with D possibly matching TRBD2 (6 bases). The germline gives CDR1 KGHSH, CDR2 LQKENI. V lost 3 bases to trimming and J lost 3 bases, with 7 bases between them. CDR3 length: 13 amino acids. The CDR3 sequence is CASSPRGTDTQYF. CDR3 in DNA: TGTGCCAGCTCACCGCGGGGAACAGATACGCAGTATTTT.

The chain is built from TRBV5-1 and TRBJ1-6; 7 bases are a match to TRBD1. Trimming at V came to 5 bases and at J to 5 bases, leaving 7 bases not matched to a gene. The CDR3 is made up of 15 amino acids. Germline V gene sequence: CDR1 SGHRS, CDR2 YFSETQ. In nucleotides, the CDR3 is TGCGCCAGCAGTTTTGACAGGGCAGATAATTCACCCCTCCACTTT. Its translation: CASSFDRADNSPLHF.

The chain links TRBV5-4 to TRBJ2-4; possibly TRBD2 for D (5 bases). V shed 0 bases and J shed 1 base, with 8 bases lying between them. CDR3 length: 15 amino acids. CDR1 and CDR2 (germline): SGHNT, YYREEE (reference sequence). In nucleotides, the CDR3 is TGTGCCAGCAGCTTGGACGGGAATGCCAAAAACATTCAGTACTTC. Residues: CASSLDGNAKNIQYF.